Sequencing of this T cell receptor beta chain was carried out in a study of blood T cell repertoires in COVID-19 (dated by TCRdb to the early 2020s). Context from the whole study: Samples from collaborators originated in the United States, Italy and Spain and spanned both the acute and convalescent phases of COVID-19. The prospective study material was composed of cDNA or gDNA derived from T cells, B-cell-depleted T cells, or PBMCs. Subjects who had been exposed to COVID-19, were actively infected with it, or had recovered from it provided the deeply sampled blood TCRbeta repertoires that made up the dataset. A freely available public database, intended as a resource for researchers studying the immune response to SARS-CoV-2, is where the repertoires were released. The samples were drawn from the first 160 participants of the ongoing ImmuneRACE study and from some 1,300 subjects provided by 6 global collaborators. Sample metadata almost always included a de-identified subject ID, COVID-19 status, age in years and sex. Where available, HLA class I and class II types were taken from metadata supplied by the sample provider and were not determined by assay-based typing. Overall study outcomes, separate from this receptor: The quantity of clinical and demographic metadata differed by source and by participant and was supplied without curation.

With respect to this clone: Which antigen it targets is not known. The sample holds no much larger clone one base away, and base qualities are not on file. This sample also contains other DNA sequences that code for the same CDR3.

The immunoSEQ Assay, a bias-controlled multiplex PCR, was used to amplify TCRbeta CDR3 regions from genomic DNA. In the source study's methods: The number of nucleated cells in each sample was estimated by amplification of reference gene primers within the assay. Sequence reads were collapsed and filtered to measure the absolute abundance of every unique TCRbeta CDR3 rearrangement. For each sample, productive Simpson clonality was calculated by taking the square root of Simpson's diversity index across productive rearrangements. TCRdb holds this immuneACCESS table with in-frame rearrangements only. Some clones are missing; in checked studies, unresolved V genes explain under half, and the rest has no known cause. D and trimming were read from the DNA, whereas the V and J calls and clone size are those reported in that table. The sample includes hundreds of thousands of clones, with 88% observed a single time. The ten largest clones represent roughly 10% of the sample.

CDR1 and CDR2 were assigned from the germline V gene as SGHAT and FQNNGV. V trim: 1 base; J trim: 8 bases; unmatched bases: 2. The CDR3, cysteine through phenylalanine, is 15 amino acids long. The only DNA kept is the CDR3, 45 bases in frame from the first base. One collaborating source in Seattle enrolled patients during active infection and followed them longitudinally through the course of disease. The collaborating institutions used their own protocols to collect whole blood in K2EDTA tubes. For TCRbeta analysis, collaborator samples were shipped as frozen whole blood, as isolated PBMCs, or as DNA extracted from either sample type.

The clonotype originates from a woman between 65 and 79 years old with COVID-19, enrolled during active disease. Recombination linked TRBV11-2 to TRBJ2-1, and 13 bases in between align with TRBD2. The sample comprised peripheral blood. Here is the DNA: TGTGCCAGCAGCTTAGGGACTAGCGGGAGATATGAGCAGTTCTTC. It specifies CASSLGTSGRYEQFF.